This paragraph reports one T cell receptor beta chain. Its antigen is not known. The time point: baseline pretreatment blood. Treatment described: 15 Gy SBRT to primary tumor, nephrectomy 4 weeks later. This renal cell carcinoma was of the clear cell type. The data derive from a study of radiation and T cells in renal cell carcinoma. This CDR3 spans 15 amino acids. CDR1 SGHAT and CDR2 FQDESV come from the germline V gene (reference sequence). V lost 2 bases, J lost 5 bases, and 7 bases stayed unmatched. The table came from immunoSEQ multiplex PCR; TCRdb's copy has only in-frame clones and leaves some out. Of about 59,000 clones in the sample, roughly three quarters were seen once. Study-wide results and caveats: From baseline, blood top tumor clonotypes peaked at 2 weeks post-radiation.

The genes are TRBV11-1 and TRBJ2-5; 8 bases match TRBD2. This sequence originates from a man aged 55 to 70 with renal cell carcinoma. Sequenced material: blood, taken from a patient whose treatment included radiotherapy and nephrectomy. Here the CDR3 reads CASSLSAGGEETQYF. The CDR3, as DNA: TGTGCCAGCAGCTTATCCGCGGGAGGTGAGGAGACCCAGTACTTC.